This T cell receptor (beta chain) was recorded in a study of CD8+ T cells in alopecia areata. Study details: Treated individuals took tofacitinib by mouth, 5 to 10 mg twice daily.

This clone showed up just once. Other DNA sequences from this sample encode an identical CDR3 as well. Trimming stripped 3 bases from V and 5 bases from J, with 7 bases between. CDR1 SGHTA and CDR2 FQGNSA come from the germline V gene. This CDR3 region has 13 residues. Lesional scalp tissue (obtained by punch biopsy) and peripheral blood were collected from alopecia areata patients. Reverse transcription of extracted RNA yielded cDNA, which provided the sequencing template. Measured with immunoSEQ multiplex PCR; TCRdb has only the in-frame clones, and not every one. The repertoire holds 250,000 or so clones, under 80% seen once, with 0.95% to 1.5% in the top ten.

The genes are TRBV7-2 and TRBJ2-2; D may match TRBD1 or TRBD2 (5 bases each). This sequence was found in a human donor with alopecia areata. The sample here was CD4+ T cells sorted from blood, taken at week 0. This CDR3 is CASSFGGTGELFF. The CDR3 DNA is TGTGCCAGCAGCTTTGGGGGAACCGGGGAGCTGTTTTTT.